This T cell receptor (beta chain) derives from a study of blood T cell repertoires in COVID-19. In the authors' methods: Nucleated cell number was recorded as an estimate derived from reference gene primer amplification. This table comes from immunoSEQ multiplex PCR, and its TCRdb copy is limited to in-frame clones, with some not included. That table gives V, J and clone size, and the DNA gave D and trimming. The table lists over 85,000 clones, roughly 88% of them singletons. V was shortened by 5 bases and J by 2 bases, with 7 bases between the two germline ends. The CDR3 has 12 amino acids. The germline V gene has CDR1 MDHEN and CDR2 SYDVKM.

The specimen was peripheral blood. The sequence was obtained from a woman of 80 years or more with COVID-19, enrolled during active disease. The chain is built from TRBV28 and TRBJ2-7; D possibly corresponds to TRBD2 (5 bases). In nucleotides, the CDR3 is TGTGCCAGCAGTGTAGCGACCTACGAGCAGTACTTC. This sequence encodes CASSVATYEQYF.